The 24 T cell receptor beta chains below come from one sample, sequenced in a study of blood T cell repertoires in COVID-19. Sequencing used immunoSEQ multiplex PCR; TCRdb keeps in-frame clones, though not all of them. The sample holds 280,000 or so clones, roughly 88% seen once. The sample consisted of peripheral blood. These receptors were obtained from a man between 18 and 29 years old with active or convalescent COVID-19.

The CDR3 DNA is TGTGCCAGCAGCTCCGCGACTAGTAGCACAGATACGCAGTATTTT. Amino acids: CASSSATSSTDTQYF. The rearrangement joins TRBV7-9 to TRBJ2-3; a weak D match, TRBD2 (6 bases). V was trimmed by 4 bases and J by 0 bases, leaving 11 bases between them. CDR1 and CDR2 (germline): SEHNR, FQNEAQ (reference sequence). This CDR3 has 15 amino acids.

The chain combines TRBV9 with TRBJ1-1; D not certain. Germline V gives CDR1 SGDLS, CDR2 YYNGEE. The ends were cut back, 3 bases at V and 3 bases at J, with 12 bases in the middle. This CDR3 region has 14 residues. The CDR3 DNA reads TGTGCCAGCAGCGGGAGGGATCGTGACACTGAAGCTTTCTTT. Its protein product is CASSGRDRDTEAFF. The whole variable domain, filled in from reference TRBV9 and TRBJ1-1, reads DSGVTQTPKHLITATGQRVTLRCSPRSGDLSVYWYQQSLDQGLQFLIQYYNGEERAKGNILERFSAQQFPDLHSELNLSSLELGDSALYFCASSGRDRDTEAFFGQGTRLTVV.

This rearrangement joins TRBV12-3 or TRBV12-4 to TRBJ2-3; TRBD1 matches at 7 bases. V shed 5 bases and J 10 bases; nucleotides not matched to a gene: 6. The CDR3 extends over 12 amino acids. The chain's CDR3 is CASSPSTGPQYF. CDR3 sequence (DNA): TGTGCCAGCAGTCCCTCGACAGGGCCGCAGTATTTT.

This chain joins TRBV5-5 and TRBJ1-2; TRBD1 matches 8 bases. After removal of 5 bases from V and 6 bases from J, the junction contained 15 bases not matched to a gene. CDR3 length equals 16 residues. Per germline, CDR1 SGHKS and CDR2 YYEKEE (reference sequence). This CDR3 reads CASRTQGAWSMNGYTF. The CDR3 DNA is TGTGCCAGCAGAACCCAGGGGGCGTGGAGTATGAATGGCTACACCTTC.

This rearrangement joins TRBV2 to TRBJ1-2; D gene unclear. Germline CDR1 SNHLY, CDR2 FYNNEI. The CDR3 spans 15 residues. Deletions cut 3 bases from V and 0 bases from J, with 11 bases between. This chain's CDR3 is CASSEVMTSNYGYTF. The CDR3 nucleotides read TGTGCCAGCAGTGAGGTAATGACTTCTAACTATGGCTACACCTTC.

This clone has ten or more counts. The DNA of the CDR3 is TGTGCCAGCAGCCAACCTTCCGGAAACACCATATATTTT. It codes for CASSQPSGNTIYF. The chain joins TRBV16 to TRBJ1-3; D uncertain. Trimming removed 2 bases from V and 4 bases from J, with 6 bases in between. The CDR3 is 13 residues long. Germline V lookup: CDR1 KGHSY, CDR2 FQNENV.

The chain recombines TRBV3-1 (or the pseudogene TRBV3-2) with TRBJ2-7, with 9 bases identical to TRBD2. V lost 3 bases, J lost 3 bases, and 12 bases stayed unmatched. This CDR3 has 17 residues. Germline loops: CDR1 LGHDT, CDR2 YNNKEL (reference sequence). The CDR3 here is CASSQGGFGTSIYEQYF. As DNA, the CDR3 is TGTGCCAGCAGCCAGGGTGGATTCGGGACTAGCATCTACGAGCAGTACTTC.

V gene TRBV7-9 combines with J gene TRBJ2-1; 7 positions agree with TRBD1. CDR3 size: 12 residues. After removal of 7 bases from V and 8 bases from J, the junction contained 5 bases not matched to a gene. Germline lookup yields CDR1 SEHNR and CDR2 FQNEAQ (reference sequence). DNA for the CDR3: TGTGCCAGCACACACAGGGGCGATGAGCAGTTCTTC. It translates to CASTHRGDEQFF.

The genes are TRBV11-2 and TRBJ2-3, with TRBD1 matching over 8 bases. The length of the CDR3 is 16 residues. Germline V gene lookup returns CDR1 SGHAT and CDR2 FQNNGV. V was clipped by 6 bases and J by 2 bases; unmatched bases: 10. The CDR3 sequence is CASRSIRGRTTDTQYF. DNA for the CDR3: TGTGCCAGCAGATCAATCAGGGGGCGGACCACAGATACGCAGTATTTT.

This rearrangement joins TRBV3-1 (or the pseudogene TRBV3-2) to TRBJ2-7; D unresolved. This CDR3 is 13 amino acids long. The germline V gene has CDR1 LGHDT and CDR2 YNNKEL (reference sequence). V was pared by 1 base and J by 7 bases, with 11 bases between. The chain's CDR3 is CASSQVSAREQYF. As DNA, the CDR3 is TGTGCCAGCAGCCAAGTCTCTGCGCGGGAGCAGTACTTC.

The rearrangement joins TRBV2 to TRBJ2-7; 8 nucleotides line up with TRBD1. After removal of 6 bases from V and 7 bases from J, the junction contained 14 bases not matched to a gene. Germline loops: CDR1 SNHLY, CDR2 FYNNEI. This CDR3 region has 15 residues. The CDR3 DNA reads as TGTGCCAGCAGGGTTAGGACAGGGATAGCTAGAGAGCAGTACTTC. This gives the protein CASRVRTGIAREQYF. The full variable domain, in which reference TRBV2 and TRBJ2-7 provide the parts outside the CDR3, is EPEVTQTPSHQVTQMGQEVILRCVPISNHLYFYWYRQILGQKVEFLVSFYNNEISEKSEIFDDQFSVERPDGSNFTLKIRSTKLEDSAMYFCASRVRTGIAREQYFGPGTRLTVT.

The genes are TRBV9 and TRBJ2-7, with D possibly matching TRBD2 (6 bases). The V gene lost 0 bases and the J gene lost 6 bases, with 13 bases spanning the gap. Germline V gene sequence: CDR1 SGDLS, CDR2 YYNGEE. The CDR3 totals 14 residues. The CDR3 reads CASSVGPGVGEQYF. The CDR3 DNA follows: TGTGCCAGCAGCGTAGGTCCGGGAGTGGGCGAGCAGTACTTC.

V and J are TRBV4-3 and TRBJ1-2, with D maybe TRBD1 (5 bases). The CDR3 length is 15 residues. The V end lost 1 base, the J end lost 6 bases, and 15 bases lay between the germline ends. From germline, CDR1 is LGHNA and CDR2 YSLEER. CDR3 in DNA: TGCGCCAGCAGCCAAGTCGTGCAGGGCGCGAATGGCTACACCTTC. Its translation is CASSQVVQGANGYTF.

The chain uses TRBV5-1 and TRBJ2-1; possible D gene TRBD2, 6 bases. Looked up from germline, CDR1 is SGHRS and CDR2 is YFSETQ. V was clipped by 0 bases and J by 4 bases, with 11 bases between them. This CDR3 has 15 amino acids. CDR3 loop: CASSLAGTSYNEQFF. CDR3 DNA sequence: TGCGCCAGCAGCTTGGCTGGGACTTCGTACAATGAGCAGTTCTTC.

This chain uses TRBV7-9 with TRBJ1-6; 9 nucleotides match TRBD1. Trimming at V came to 4 bases and at J to 6 bases, leaving 10 bases not matched to a gene. The germline V gene encodes CDR1 SEHNR and CDR2 FQNEAQ (reference sequence). The CDR3 extends over 17 amino acids. As DNA, the CDR3 is TGTGCCAGCAGCTCAGTCCCGGGACAGGGTTCTAATTCACCCCTCCACTTT. It translates to CASSSVPGQGSNSPLHF. Complete variable domain (other parts from reference TRBV7-9 and TRBJ1-6): DTGVSQNPRHKITKRGQNVTFRCDPISEHNRLYWYRQTLGQGPEFLTYFQNEAQLEKSRLLSDRFSAERPKGSFSTLEIQRTEQGDSAMYLCASSSVPGQGSNSPLHFGNGTRLTVT.

This rearrangement joins TRBV4-2 to TRBJ2-7, with 10 bases lining up with TRBD2. V trimming: 0 bases; J trimming: 0 bases; junction bases outside the gene matches: 2. The length of the CDR3 is 16 residues. Looked up from germline, CDR1 is LGHNA and CDR2 is YNFKEQ. The CDR3 DNA reads as TGTGCCAGCAGCCAAGAAAGCGGGGGGGTCTCCTACGAGCAGTACTTC. It yields the protein CASSQESGGVSYEQYF.

The chain recombines TRBV6-1 with TRBJ1-6; 9 positions match TRBD1. Germline V gene lookup returns CDR1 MNHNS and CDR2 SASEGT. V lost 5 bases and J lost 7; bases outside the gene matches: 3. The CDR3 is 14 residues long. The CDR3 region has the DNA TGTGCCAGCAGTTGGACAGGGGAAAATTCACCCCTCCACTTT. This sequence encodes CASSWTGENSPLHF.

V gene TRBV10-3 combines with J gene TRBJ1-3, with 7 bases lining up with TRBD1. Germline V gene data show CDR1 as ENHRY and CDR2 as SYGVKD. This CDR3 contains 15 residues. V lost 10 bases and J lost 4; bases outside the gene matches: 13. The CDR3 nucleotides read TGTGCCACCCAAGCTTCCAGGGGGGTAGGAAACACCATATATTTT. Translating it yields CATQASRGVGNTIYF.

The chain couples TRBV4-3 to TRBJ2-2; TRBD1 matches at 9 bases. This CDR3 contains 16 residues. Germline V gene lookup returns CDR1 LGHNA and CDR2 YSLEER. J gave up 4 bases and V 3 bases, and 6 bases lay outside the gene matches. CDR3 coding DNA: TGCGCCAGCAGCCACCCACAGGGGGCTCCCACCGGGGAGCTGTTTTTT. This translates into CASSHPQGAPTGELFF.

V usage is TRBV7-2 and J usage is TRBJ2-1, with 8 positions matching TRBD2. The CDR3 spans 16 residues. V lost 2 bases to trimming and J lost 3 bases; unmatched junction nucleotides: 6. Germline CDR1 reads SGHTA; CDR2 reads FQGNSA. The CDR3 loop is CASSLRERGYYNEQFF. The CDR3 nucleotides read TGTGCCAGCAGCTTACGGGAGCGGGGGTACTACAATGAGCAGTTCTTC. The full variable domain, completed using reference TRBV7-2 and TRBJ2-1, is GAGVSQSPSNKVTEKGKDVELRCDPISGHTALYWYRQSLGQGLEFLIYFQGNSAPDKSGLPSDRFSAERTGGSVSTLTIQRTQQEDSAVYLCASSLRERGYYNEQFFGPGTRLTVL.

For this clone: Other DNA sequences within the sample encode an identical CDR3. The chain links TRBV11-2 to TRBJ2-3; TRBD2 agrees at 10 bases. Germline V CDR1 and CDR2: SGHAT, FQNNGV. This CDR3 comprises 14 residues. The V and J ends lost 5 bases and 5 bases, in that order; junction bases with no gene match: 4. CDR3 sequence: CASSPLAGGDTQYF. In DNA form, the CDR3 reads TGTGCCAGCAGCCCATTAGCGGGGGGAGATACGCAGTATTTT.

The rearrangement joins TRBV7-9 to TRBJ2-1; possibly TRBD2 for D (5 bases). V was pared by 4 bases and J by 4 bases, with 14 bases between. The CDR3 spans 15 residues. The germline V gene encodes CDR1 SEHNR and CDR2 FQNEAQ (reference sequence). CDR3 sequence reads: CASSSFGGPYNEQFF. The CDR3 DNA reads TGTGCCAGCAGCTCCTTTGGCGGGCCGTACAATGAGCAGTTCTTC.

The chain combines TRBV6-5 with TRBJ2-2; D ambiguous. Trimming took off 7 bases at V and 6 bases at J, with 18 bases between the two ends. CDR1 MNHEY and CDR2 SVGAGI come from the germline V gene. This CDR3 has 15 residues. The CDR3 DNA follows: TGTGCCAGCACCCCGACTTATCCCCGAGCCGGGGAGCTGTTTTTT. Its translation: CASTPTYPRAGELFF.

Notes on this clone: An end of the junction differs from the germline gene, which may be a read error. DNA of the CDR3: TGTGCCAGTAGCATAGACAGGGGTTACCAAGAGACCCAGTACTTC. Encoded protein: CASSIDRGYQETQYF. This sequence joins TRBV19 and TRBJ2-5; TRBD1 matches 8 bases. This CDR3 is built from 15 residues. Germline CDR1 is LNHDA and CDR2 is SQIVND (reference sequence).